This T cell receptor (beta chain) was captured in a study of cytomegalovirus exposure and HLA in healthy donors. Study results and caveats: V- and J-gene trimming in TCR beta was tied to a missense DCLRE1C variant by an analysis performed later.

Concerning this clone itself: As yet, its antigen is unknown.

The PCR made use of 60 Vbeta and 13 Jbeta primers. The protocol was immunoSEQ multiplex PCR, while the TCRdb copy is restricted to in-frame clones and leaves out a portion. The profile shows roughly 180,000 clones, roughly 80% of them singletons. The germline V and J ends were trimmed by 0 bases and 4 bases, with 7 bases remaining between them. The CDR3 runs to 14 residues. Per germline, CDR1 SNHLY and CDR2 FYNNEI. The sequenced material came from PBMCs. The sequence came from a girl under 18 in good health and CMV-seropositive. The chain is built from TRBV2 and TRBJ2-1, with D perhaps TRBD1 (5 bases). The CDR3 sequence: CASSEAGVYNEQFF. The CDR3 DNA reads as TGTGCCAGCAGTGAAGCAGGGGTGTACAATGAGCAGTTCTTC.